Following are 23 T cell receptor beta chains from one sample sequenced in a study of blood T cell repertoires in COVID-19. Sequenced by immunoSEQ multiplex PCR; TCRdb stores in-frame clones only, minus some. Here the sample spans a few hundred thousand clones, roughly 89% being singletons. Sequencing was carried out using PBMCs or T cells enriched from blood (not recorded which). These receptors all come from a woman under 30 who had recovered from COVID-19.

J is TRBJ2-5 and V is TRBV11-2, with a tentative D call TRBD1 (5 bases). Trimming pared 5 bases from V and 5 bases from J, leaving 9 bases between. The length of the CDR3 is 12 residues. Germline V gives CDR1 SGHAT, CDR2 FQNNGV. The CDR3 spells CASSLSGETQYF. CDR3 in DNA: TGTGCCAGCAGCCTATCAGGGGAGACCCAGTACTTC.

This clone was seen a single time. The J gene is TRBJ1-6, the V gene TRBV27, with 10 nucleotides matching TRBD1. Germline-derived CDR1 and CDR2 are MNHEY and SMNVEV (reference sequence). The CDR3 consists of 16 residues. Trimming cost V 6 bases and J 1 base; bases outside gene matches: 3. The CDR3 DNA reads as TGTGCCAGCAGAGGGACAGGGGTGTCCTATAATTCACCCCTCCACTTT. Encoded protein: CASRGTGVSYNSPLHF.

This clone was recorded once. The J gene is TRBJ1-1, the V gene TRBV28; D is perhaps TRBD1 (6 bases). CDR1 and CDR2 (germline): MDHEN, SYDVKM. Trimming removed 5 bases from V and 3 bases from J, with 16 bases in between. The CDR3 spans 15 residues. Here the CDR3 reads CASSLRLTGHTEAFF. The CDR3 nucleotides read TGTGCCAGCAGTCTCAGATTAACAGGGCACACTGAAGCTTTCTTT.

V and J are TRBV11-2 and TRBJ1-2; no clear D gene. This CDR3 is built from 13 residues. Germline assignment: CDR1 SGHAT and CDR2 FQNNGV. V was clipped by 1 base and J by 0 bases, with 3 bases between them. The CDR3 reads CASSLVANYGYTF. The CDR3 nucleotides are TGTGCCAGCAGCTTAGTCGCTAACTATGGCTACACCTTC.

The chain joins TRBV7-2 to TRBJ2-7; 9 bases are shared with TRBD2. Germline values: CDR1 SGHTA, CDR2 FQGNSA. The CDR3 sequence is 14 residues long. V was pared by 2 bases and J by 7 bases, with 6 bases of the junction left unmatched. As DNA, the CDR3 is TGTGCCAGCAGCTTAATTGCGGGAGGGCGGGAGCAGTACTTC. Residues: CASSLIAGGREQYF.

The chain combines TRBV28 with TRBJ1-1; 7 nucleotides align to TRBD1. Germline assignment: CDR1 MDHEN and CDR2 SYDVKM. The CDR3 consists of 17 residues. After removal of 7 bases from V and 2 bases from J, the junction contained 16 bases not matched to a gene. CDR3 in DNA: TGTGCCAGCACCCCAACAACAGGGGCGGAACTCAACACTGAAGCTTTCTTT. It is translated as CASTPTTGAELNTEAFF.

V usage is TRBV5-4 and J usage is TRBJ2-7; the D is unclear. This CDR3 region has 15 residues. The V gene lost 0 bases and the J gene lost 0 bases, with 10 bases spanning the gap. Germline assignment: CDR1 SGHNT and CDR2 YYREEE (reference sequence). CDR3 amino acids: CASSLGHLSSYEQYF. The CDR3, as DNA: TGTGCCAGCAGCTTGGGACACTTGAGCTCCTACGAGCAGTACTTC.

This sequence joins TRBV27 and TRBJ2-7; 9 nucleotides align to TRBD2. The germline V gene encodes CDR1 MNHEY and CDR2 SMNVEV (reference sequence). V trimming: 6 bases; J trimming: 2 bases; junction bases outside the gene matches: 8. The CDR3 has 15 residues. The DNA of the CDR3 is TGTGCCAGCAGCCCAGCTAGCGGGACCCCCTACGAGCAGTACTTC. Residues: CASSPASGTPYEQYF.

J is TRBJ1-4 and V is TRBV28; D remains unclear. The CDR3 is made up of 13 amino acids. The V end lost 2 bases, the J end lost 5 bases, and 6 bases lay between the germline ends. The germline V gene encodes CDR1 MDHEN and CDR2 SYDVKM. CDR3 in amino acids: CASSLGQNEKLFF. In DNA, the CDR3 is TGTGCCAGCAGTTTAGGCCAGAATGAAAAACTGTTTTTT.

The chain recombines TRBV7-9 with TRBJ2-1; 10 bases line up with TRBD2. The germline gives CDR1 SEHNR, CDR2 FQNEAQ (reference sequence). The CDR3 runs 14 residues. V lost 5 bases to trimming and J lost 8 bases; unmatched junction nucleotides: 6. CDR3 sequence: CASSPGLALDEQFF. The CDR3 DNA sequence: TGTGCCAGCAGCCCGGGACTAGCGTTAGATGAGCAGTTCTTC.

This clone was recorded a few times. The chain recombines TRBV2 with TRBJ1-3; 9 bases map to TRBD1. CDR1 and CDR2 (germline): SNHLY, FYNNEI. The length of the CDR3 is 16 residues. The trim removed 6 bases at V and 1 base at J, leaving 7 bases unmatched. CDR3 amino acids: CASSDPGQGSGNTIYF. DNA for the CDR3: TGTGCCAGCAGCGACCCGGGACAGGGATCTGGAAACACCATATATTTT. The complete variable domain, with remaining parts taken from reference TRBV2 and TRBJ1-3, reads EPEVTQTPSHQVTQMGQEVILRCVPISNHLYFYWYRQILGQKVEFLVSFYNNEISEKSEIFDDQFSVERPDGSNFTLKIRSTKLEDSAMYFCASSDPGQGSGNTIYFGEGSWLTVV.

The V call is TRBV29-1, the J call TRBJ1-3; D uncertain. Germline-derived CDR1 and CDR2 are SQVTM and ANQGSEA. The CDR3 sequence is 11 residues long. Trimming took 3 bases from V and 8 from J, leaving 8 bases between them. The CDR3 nucleotides read TGCAGCGTTGATGCGTACGACACCATATATTTT. Translating it yields CSVDAYDTIYF.

This clone occurred a few times. The chain employs TRBV20-1 and TRBJ1-1; TRBD1 matches at 9 bases. V shed 3 bases and J 5 bases; nucleotides not matched to a gene: 7. The germline V gene encodes CDR1 DFQATT and CDR2 SNEGSKA (reference sequence). The CDR3 contains 14 residues. Here the CDR3 DNA reads TGCAGTGCTAGTCTTACGGACAGGGGTACTGAAGCTTTCTTT. Amino acid sequence: CSASLTDRGTEAFF.

The chain carries TRBV19 and TRBJ2-1; TRBD1 agrees at 7 bases. The CDR3 covers 15 residues. From germline, CDR1 is LNHDA and CDR2 SQIVND (reference sequence). Germline trimming cut 1 base from V and 4 bases from J; bases unmatched to any gene: 4. CDR3 region: CASSIVGQLYNEQFF. The CDR3 DNA reads TGTGCCAGTAGTATAGTGGGACAGCTTTACAATGAGCAGTTCTTC.

CDR3 DNA: TGTGCCAGCAGCAGACTAGCGGGAGAGTCCTACAATGAGCAGTTCTTC. Translating it yields CASSRLAGESYNEQFF. The rearrangement links TRBV14 to TRBJ2-1, with 12 positions matching TRBD2. Germline CDR1 reads SGHDN; CDR2 reads FVKESK. The CDR3 runs to 16 residues. Trimming removed 5 bases from V and 1 base from J; junction bases left unmatched: 3.

The chain joins TRBV5-1 to TRBJ2-1; D is undetermined. Germline V gives CDR1 SGHRS, CDR2 YFSETQ. Trimming removed 0 bases from V and 5 bases from J, with 6 bases in between. The CDR3 runs to 13 residues. The CDR3, as DNA: TGCGCCAGCAGCTTGGGGAGTAACAATGAGCAGTTCTTC. The encoded protein is CASSLGSNNEQFF.

The gene calls are TRBV30 and TRBJ2-3; perhaps TRBD1 as D (6 bases). Trimming removed 2 bases at V and 11 bases at J, with 26 bases between. The CDR3 has 16 amino acids. Germline CDR1 is GTSNPN and CDR2 is SVGIG (reference sequence). CDR3: CAWSRNTGIRQGGQYF. The CDR3, as DNA: TGTGCCTGGAGTCGTAACACAGGGATTAGACAAGGCGGGCAGTATTTT.

The genes are TRBV28 and TRBJ1-5, with TRBD1 as a possible D gene (5 bases). Trimming left V 6 bases short and J 0 bases short, with 9 bases between. In germline, CDR1 is MDHEN, CDR2 SYDVKM. The CDR3 is made up of 14 amino acids. Written as DNA, the CDR3 is TGTGCCAGCAGGCGACAGAGTAGCAATCAGCCCCAGCATTTT. Protein: CASRRQSSNQPQHF.

The rearrangement links TRBV5-5 to TRBJ1-2, with D uncertain. Looked up from germline, CDR1 is SGHKS and CDR2 is YYEKEE (reference sequence). Trimming cost V 2 bases and J 8 bases, with 16 bases left between them. The length of the CDR3 is 14 residues. The CDR3 is CASSLLLASSGYTF. As DNA, the CDR3 is TGTGCCAGCAGCTTATTGCTGGCCTCGTCCGGCTACACCTTC.

CDR3 amino acids: CASRVQGHKDEAFF. Here the CDR3 DNA reads TGTGCCAGCAGAGTACAGGGACATAAGGATGAAGCTTTCTTT. V is TRBV28 and J is TRBJ1-1, with a tentative D call TRBD1 (6 bases). The CDR3 sequence is 14 residues long. Germline loops: CDR1 MDHEN, CDR2 SYDVKM. Trimming took off 6 bases at V and 7 bases at J, with 18 bases between the two ends.

The gene calls are TRBV9 and TRBJ2-7; 9 bases fit TRBD2. Losses at the gene ends were 0 bases for V and 3 bases for J; bases not matched to a gene: 7. This CDR3 region has 16 residues. The germline gives CDR1 SGDLS, CDR2 YYNGEE. The CDR3 nucleotides read TGTGCCAGCAGCGTAGGGAGCGGGGGGCCATACTACGAGCAGTACTTC. This codes for CASSVGSGGPYYEQYF.

This clone showed up just once. CDR3 DNA sequence: TGTGCCATCAGTGAGGACATGAGCAATCAGCCCCAGCATTTT. It yields the protein CAISEDMSNQPQHF. The rearrangement links TRBV10-3 to TRBJ1-5; D call uncertain. V gave up 2 bases and J gave up 1 base, with 6 bases separating them. The CDR3 loop spans 14 amino acids. Germline loops: CDR1 ENHRY, CDR2 SYGVKD.

The rearrangement joins TRBV7-2 to TRBJ1-6, with D tentatively TRBD1 (6 bases). Per the germline V gene, CDR1 is SGHTA and CDR2 is FQGNSA. Between the trimmed V and J ends, which lost 5 bases and 8 bases, there was a span of 19 bases. The CDR3 runs 16 residues. CDR3 residues: CASSPPPGVPYSPLHF. DNA of the CDR3: TGTGCCAGCAGCCCCCCTCCAGGGGTCCCCTATTCACCCCTCCACTTT.